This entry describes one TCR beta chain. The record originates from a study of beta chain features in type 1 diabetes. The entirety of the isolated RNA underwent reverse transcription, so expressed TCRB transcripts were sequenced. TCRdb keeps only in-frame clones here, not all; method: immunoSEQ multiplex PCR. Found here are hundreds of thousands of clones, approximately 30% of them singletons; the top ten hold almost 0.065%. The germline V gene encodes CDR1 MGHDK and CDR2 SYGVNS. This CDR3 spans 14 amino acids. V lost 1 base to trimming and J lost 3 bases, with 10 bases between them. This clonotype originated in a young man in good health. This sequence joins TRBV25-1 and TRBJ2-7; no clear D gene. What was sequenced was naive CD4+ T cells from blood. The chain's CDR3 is CASSESGFLYEQYF. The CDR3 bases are TGTGCCAGCAGTGAATCCGGCTTCCTCTACGAGCAGTACTTC.